What follows are 18 T cell receptor beta chains derived from one specimen sequenced in a study of regulatory T cells in long-lasting Graves disease. Described time point: persistent/refractory GD, antithyroid drugs over 5 years with positive TRAb. The TCR library used RNA extracted from PBMCs. Sequencing libraries for TCR beta were prepared with iRepertoire HTBI primers and Arm-PCR of CDR3 regions. TCRdb ran MiXCR on the multiplex PCR reads and lists one entry per CDR3 protein. The sample has 300,000 to 400,000 distinct CDR3 sequences, around a fifth seen once. The sequencing used peripheral blood mononuclear cells (PBMCs), collected when the disease was refractory, from a patient treated with antithyroid drugs. The source of these receptors is a female donor with Graves disease.

In this sample, this clonotype turned up many times. The chain employs TRBV10-3 and TRBJ2-4; 15 positions agree with TRBD2. V was clipped by 3 bases and J by 0 bases; unmatched bases: 9. Germline V gene sequence: CDR1 ENHRY, CDR2 SYGVKD. There are 20 residues in the CDR3. The DNA of the CDR3 is TGTGCCATCAGTGACGGACTAGCGGGAGGGCCTAAAGGAGCCAAAAACATTCAGTACTTC. Translated: CAISDGLAGGPKGAKNIQYF.

This clonotype was counted at least ten times. J is TRBJ2-7 and V is TRBV29-1; D call uncertain. Germline CDR1 and CDR2: SQVTM and ANQGSEA. This CDR3 has 11 residues. Trimming cost V 2 bases and J 1 base, with 3 bases left between them. Here the CDR3 reads CSVEMSYEQYF. As DNA, the CDR3 is TGCAGCGTTGAAATGTCCTACGAGCAGTACTTC.

This clonotype was detected many times. This chain joins TRBV28 and TRBJ2-7; D is uncertain. The CDR3 runs to 12 residues. Germline V gene sequence: CDR1 MDHEN, CDR2 SYDVKM. Between the trimmed V and J ends, which lost 3 bases and 5 bases, there was a span of 8 bases. The CDR3 is CASSLSWNEQYF. The CDR3 nucleotides are TGTGCCAGCAGTTTGAGTTGGAACGAGCAGTACTTC.

This clonotype has just a few counts. In nucleotides, the CDR3 is TGTGCCAGCTCACCTGGACAGGAAACTGAAGCTTTCTTT. This codes for CASSPGQETEAFF. The rearrangement joins TRBV18 to TRBJ1-1; 7 bases fit TRBD1. V was pared by 3 bases and J by 5 bases, with 3 bases of the junction left unmatched. CDR3 size: 13 residues. From germline, CDR1 is KGHSH and CDR2 LQKENI.

The rearrangement joins TRBV6-1 to TRBJ2-3; D might be TRBD2 (6 bases). Per germline, CDR1 MNHNS and CDR2 SASEGT. The CDR3 loop spans 16 amino acids. Deletions cut 9 bases from V and 0 bases from J, with 19 bases between. The CDR3 protein is CASNRAGRTSTDTQYF. As DNA, the CDR3 is TGTGCCAGTAATCGGGCGGGACGGACTAGCACAGATACGCAGTATTTT.

This clonotype was seen at least ten times. The chain combines TRBV15 with TRBJ1-5, with D possibly matching TRBD1 (5 bases). This CDR3 is 17 amino acids long. V shed 0 bases and J shed 0 bases, with 12 bases lying between them. The germline CDR1 and CDR2 sequences are LNHNV and YYDKDF (reference sequence). The DNA for the CDR3 is TGTGCCACCAGCAGAGATAAGGCGACAGTTAGCAATCAGCCCCAGCATTTT. Protein sequence: CATSRDKATVSNQPQHF.

This chain connects TRBV24-1 to TRBJ2-3; no reliable D call. The germline CDR1 and CDR2 sequences are KGHDR and SFDVKD. This CDR3 comprises 13 residues. The V gene lost 4 bases and the J gene lost 0 bases, with 4 bases spanning the gap. CDR3 nucleotides: TGTGCCACCAGTGACTCTAGCACAGATACGCAGTATTTT. Translating gives CATSDSSTDTQYF.

The rearrangement joins TRBV3-1 to TRBJ2-3; D gene ambiguous. V dropped 4 bases and J dropped 15 bases, with 20 bases sitting between them. Germline CDR1 reads LGHDT; CDR2 reads YNNKEL (reference sequence). CDR3 length equals 13 residues. The CDR3 loop reads CASSPRLPLVRYF. In DNA, the CDR3 is TGTGCCAGCAGCCCACGTCTCCCCCTTGTGAGATATTTT.

In its sample, this clonotype was seen many times. The rearrangement links TRBV28 to TRBJ1-6; D is unresolved. Trimming took 3 bases from V and 15 from J, leaving 9 bases between them. This CDR3 is 11 amino acids long. Germline V gene sequence: CDR1 MDHEN, CDR2 SYDVKM. Here the CDR3 reads CASSFSGYLHF. DNA of the CDR3: TGTGCCAGCAGTTTTTCTGGTTACCTCCACTTT. The whole variable domain, remainder taken from reference TRBV28 and TRBJ1-6, is DVKVTQSSRYLVKRTGEKVFLECVQDMDHENMFWYRQDPGLGLRLIYFSYDVKMKEKGDIPEGYSVSREKKERFSLILESASTNQTSMYLCASSFSGYLHFGNGTRLTVT.

The chain has TRBV14 and TRBJ1-2; D is uncertain. CDR3 length: 14 residues. Germline lookup yields CDR1 SGHDN and CDR2 FVKESK. V lost 1 base to trimming and J lost 8 bases, with 14 bases between them. CDR3 sequence: CASSQGRTFGGYTF. CDR3 coding DNA: TGTGCCAGCAGCCAAGGACGGACGTTTGGCGGCTACACCTTC. The full variable domain, with the rest looked up from reference TRBV14 and TRBJ1-2, is EAGVTQFPSHSVIEKGQTVTLRCDPISGHDNLYWYRRVMGKEIKFLLHFVKESKQDESGMPNNRFLAERTGGTYSTLKVQPAELEDSGVYFCASSQGRTFGGYTFGSGTRLTVV.

This rearrangement joins TRBV30 to TRBJ2-7; 9 bases line up with TRBD1. V lost 3 bases and J lost 5; bases outside the gene matches: 8. This CDR3 has 14 residues. From germline, CDR1 is GTSNPN and CDR2 SVGIG (reference sequence). The DNA of the CDR3 is TGTGCCTGGAGCTCCGGGACAGGGTCCGACGAGCAGTACTTC. Translating gives CAWSSGTGSDEQYF.

This clonotype was recorded at least ten times. The gene calls are TRBV12-3 or TRBV12-4 and TRBJ1-1; a possible D gene is TRBD1 (5 bases). V shed 3 bases and J shed 7 bases, with 12 bases lying between them. The CDR3 length is 13 residues. CDR3: CASSFTRVNEAFF. DNA of the CDR3: TGTGCCAGCAGTTTCACCAGGGTGAATGAAGCTTTCTTT.

The chain joins TRBV14 to TRBJ2-4, with a weak D call TRBD1 (6 bases). CDR3 length: 16 residues. Per the germline V gene, CDR1 is SGHDN and CDR2 is FVKESK. V dropped 6 bases and J dropped 0 bases, with 15 bases sitting between them. CDR3 in amino acids: CASRPTDRQAKNIQYF. CDR3 coding DNA: TGTGCCAGCAGACCCACGGACAGACAAGCCAAAAACATTCAGTACTTC.

This chain links TRBV6-1 with TRBJ2-6; 8 bases align to TRBD2. Germline values: CDR1 MNHNS, CDR2 SASEGT. This CDR3 contains 19 residues. V dropped 7 bases and J dropped 0; count of bases not matched to a gene: 14. Written as DNA, the CDR3 is TGTGCCAGCACCTCCTTTTTGGGACTAGGGGGCTCTGGGGCCAACGTCCTGACTTTC. This encodes CASTSFLGLGGSGANVLTF.

The chain uses TRBV7-2 and TRBJ2-3; tentatively, D is TRBD1 (6 bases). This CDR3 spans 15 amino acids. Per germline, CDR1 SGHTA and CDR2 FQGNSA. The V and J ends lost 5 bases and 7 bases respectively, with 19 bases between them. The CDR3 sequence is CASSVGGPGKHTQYF. For the CDR3, the DNA is TGTGCCAGCAGCGTAGGGGGACCAGGAAAACATACGCAGTATTTT. Looking up the rest from reference TRBV7-2 and TRBJ2-3 gives the full variable domain: GAGVSQSPSNKVTEKGKDVELRCDPISGHTALYWYRQSLGQGLEFLIYFQGNSAPDKSGLPSDRFSAERTGGSVSTLTIQRTQQEDSAVYLCASSVGGPGKHTQYFGPGTRLTVL.

The gene calls are TRBV9 and TRBJ2-5; D ambiguous. There are 13 residues in the CDR3. CDR1 is SGDLS, CDR2 YYNGEE, per germline. V lost 3 bases to trimming and J lost 3 bases, with 9 bases between them. CDR3 amino acids: CASSAHPEETQYF. DNA of the CDR3: TGTGCCAGCAGCGCCCATCCGGAAGAGACCCAGTACTTC. Complete variable domain (other parts from reference TRBV9 and TRBJ2-5): DSGVTQTPKHLITATGQRVTLRCSPRSGDLSVYWYQQSLDQGLQFLIQYYNGEERAKGNILERFSAQQFPDLHSELNLSSLELGDSALYFCASSAHPEETQYFGPGTRLLVL.

This clonotype was recorded at least ten times. V and J are TRBV20-1 and TRBJ1-6; 7 bases align to TRBD1. The CDR3 extends over 14 amino acids. Trimming cost V 0 bases and J 9 bases; bases outside gene matches: 5. The germline V gene encodes CDR1 DFQATT and CDR2 SNEGSKA (reference sequence). The CDR3 spells CSARDAGDSSPLHF. The CDR3 coding sequence is TGCAGTGCTAGAGATGCAGGGGACAGTTCACCCCTCCACTTT.

This clonotype was seen only a few times. The chain carries TRBV7-9 and TRBJ2-7; 12 nucleotides match TRBD2. The trim removed 6 bases at V and 2 bases at J, leaving 5 bases unmatched. CDR3 size: 15 residues. Germline CDR1 SEHNR, CDR2 FQNEAQ (reference sequence). The CDR3 DNA follows: TGTGCCAGCAGAGCTAGCGGGAGGGCCCCCTACGAGCAGTACTTC. Amino acids: CASRASGRAPYEQYF.